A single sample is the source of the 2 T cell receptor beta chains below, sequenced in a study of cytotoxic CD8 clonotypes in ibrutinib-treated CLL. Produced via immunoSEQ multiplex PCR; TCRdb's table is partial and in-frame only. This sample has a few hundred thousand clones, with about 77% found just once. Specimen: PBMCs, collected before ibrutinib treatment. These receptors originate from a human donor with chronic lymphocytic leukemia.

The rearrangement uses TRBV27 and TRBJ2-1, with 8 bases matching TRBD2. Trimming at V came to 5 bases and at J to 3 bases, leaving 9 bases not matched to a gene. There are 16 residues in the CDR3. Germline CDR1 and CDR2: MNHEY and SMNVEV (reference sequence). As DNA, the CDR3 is TGTGCCAGCAGTCTAACTCTAGCGGGTCTCTACAATGAGCAGTTCTTC. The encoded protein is CASSLTLAGLYNEQFF.

In DNA, the CDR3 is TGTGCCAGCAGTCTCGCTAGCGGTACAGATACGCAGTATTTT. Protein: CASSLASGTDTQYF. The chain links TRBV6-1 to TRBJ2-3; 7 nucleotides match TRBD2. From germline, CDR1 is MNHNS and CDR2 SASEGT. The CDR3 totals 14 residues. V was clipped by 5 bases and J by 3 bases; unmatched bases: 5.